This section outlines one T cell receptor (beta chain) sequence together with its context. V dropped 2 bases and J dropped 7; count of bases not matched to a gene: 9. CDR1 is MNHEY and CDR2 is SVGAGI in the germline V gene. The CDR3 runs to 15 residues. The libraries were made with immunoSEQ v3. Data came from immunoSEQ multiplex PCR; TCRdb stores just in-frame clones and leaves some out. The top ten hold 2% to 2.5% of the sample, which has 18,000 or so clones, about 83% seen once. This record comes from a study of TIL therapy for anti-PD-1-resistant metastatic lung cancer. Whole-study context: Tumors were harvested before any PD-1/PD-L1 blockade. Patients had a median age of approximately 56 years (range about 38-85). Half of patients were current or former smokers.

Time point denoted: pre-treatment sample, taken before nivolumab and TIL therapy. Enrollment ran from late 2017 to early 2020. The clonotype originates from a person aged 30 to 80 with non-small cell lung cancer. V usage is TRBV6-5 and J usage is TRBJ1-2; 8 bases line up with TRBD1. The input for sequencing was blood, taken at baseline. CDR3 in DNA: TGTGCCAGCAGTTACATGCAGGGGGCTATAGGTGGCTACACCTTC. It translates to CASSYMQGAIGGYTF.